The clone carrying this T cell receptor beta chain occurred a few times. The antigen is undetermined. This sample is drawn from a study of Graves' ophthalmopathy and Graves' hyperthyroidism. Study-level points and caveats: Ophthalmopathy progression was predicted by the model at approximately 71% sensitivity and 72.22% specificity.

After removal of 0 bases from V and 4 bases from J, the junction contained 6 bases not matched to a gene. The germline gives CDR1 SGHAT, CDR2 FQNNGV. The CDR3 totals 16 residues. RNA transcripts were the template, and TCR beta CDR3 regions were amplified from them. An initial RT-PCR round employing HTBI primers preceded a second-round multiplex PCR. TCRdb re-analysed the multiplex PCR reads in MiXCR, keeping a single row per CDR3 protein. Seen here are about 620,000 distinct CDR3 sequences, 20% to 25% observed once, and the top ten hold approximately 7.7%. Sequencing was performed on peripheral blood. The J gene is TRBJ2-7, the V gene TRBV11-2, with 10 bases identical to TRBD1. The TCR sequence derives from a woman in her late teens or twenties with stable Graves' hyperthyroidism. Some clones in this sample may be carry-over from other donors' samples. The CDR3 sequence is CASSLDLRQGAYEQYF. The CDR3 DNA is TGTGCCAGCAGCTTAGATCTACGACAGGGGGCGTACGAGCAGTACTTC. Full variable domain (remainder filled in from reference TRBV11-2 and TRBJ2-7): EAGVAQSPRYKIIEKRQSVAFWCNPISGHATLYWYQQILGQGPKLLIQFQNNGVVDDSQLPKDRFSAERLKGVDSTLKIQPAKLEDSAVYLCASSLDLRQGAYEQYFGPGTRLTVT.